The source of this T cell receptor (beta chain) is a study of shared clonotypes between healthy human individuals. Turning to the study itself: Ranging from 18 to 49 in age, donors were two women and a few men. Regarding the study as a whole: Non-shared clonotypes had lower generation probabilities than those shared by all four donors.

The assay was immunoSEQ multiplex PCR, and TCRdb's table has in-frame clones only and misses some. The repertoire holds 650,000 to 800,000 clones, 55% to 80% seen once, with under 2% in the top ten. The donor population consisted of healthy HIV-negative adults with no recent acute infections or vaccinations. For this clone: Its target is not known. The identical CDR3 is also encoded by other nucleotide sequences in the sample.

This CDR3 is built from 11 residues. V lost 1 base and J lost 5, with 4 bases in between. Germline CDR1 SGHNT, CDR2 YYREEE (reference sequence). The TCR sequence derives from a woman aged 25 to 39 in good health. Sequencing was carried out using memory CD4+ T cells sorted from blood. Documented subset: CD45RA-negative fraction. The genes are TRBV5-4 and TRBJ2-7, with D hard to call. The CDR3 region has the DNA TGTGCCAGCAGCTTGAGGGACGAGCAGTACTTC. Translating it yields CASSLRDEQYF.